This TCR beta chain comes out of a study of T cell changes during pregnancy in multiple sclerosis (dated by TCRdb to between 2019 and 2020). A note on the overall study: Changes in the T cell repertoire over the course of pregnancy were examined in this study in women with multiple sclerosis.

Library creation used the immunoSEQ multiplex PCR assay. TCRdb provides this immuneACCESS table in a form limited to in-frame rearrangements. Some clones are lacking; in checked studies, under half of them reflect an unresolved V gene, and why the rest are absent is not known. This sample has around 39,000 clones in its table, and more than 85% of those were observed once. 0.43% of the sample comes from the top ten. In regard to this clone: Its cognate antigen has yet to be identified. Nothing much larger sits one base from this clone, and base qualities are not available.

The sequencing used CD4+ T cells from peripheral blood mononuclear cells, collected in the third trimester of pregnancy. The clonotype originates from a female donor in good health, enrolled as a control in a pregnancy study.

The CDR3 protein is CATSRDRQDYGYTF. In nucleotide form, the sequence is TGTGCCACCAGCAGAGATCGGCAGGACTATGGCTACACCTTC. The chain joins TRBV15 to TRBJ1-2, with the D gene not confidently named. CDR1 LNHNV and CDR2 YYDKDF are derived from the germline V gene (reference sequence). The CDR3 contains 14 residues, cysteine and phenylalanine counted. CDR3 DNA is the only sequence kept; it has 42 bases, read in frame from the first base. The germline ends are 8 bases apart after V is trimmed by 0 bases and J by 3 bases.